This T cell receptor (beta chain) was identified in a study of shared clonotypes between healthy human individuals. Study-wide points: With a handful of donors compared, roughly 5% of naive CD4 clonotypes were shared. Only blood was sampled, and tissue TCR repertoires likely differ from blood ones.

Samples underwent the assay at deep level. Each replicate PCR on the sorted subsets used roughly 190 ng DNA (around 30,000 T cell genomes). TCRdb's table, derived via immunoSEQ multiplex PCR, lists solely in-frame clones and lacks some. Among 110,000 or so clones listed, roughly 70% were seen once. Of note for this clone: Its antigen is not known.

This CDR3 region has 16 residues. V dropped 4 bases and J dropped 5; count of bases not matched to a gene: 10. CDR1 is SGDLS and CDR2 is YYNGEE in the germline V gene. This chain joins TRBV9 and TRBJ2-3, with 10 bases matching TRBD2. This sequence was found in a woman aged 25-40 years in good health. The specimen was memory CD8+ T cells sorted from blood. Subset: CD45RO+ cells pooled with CCR7-negative TemRA cells. CDR3 protein: CASSPHLAGDLDTQYF. The CDR3 region has the DNA TGTGCCAGCAGCCCCCACCTAGCGGGAGATCTAGATACGCAGTATTTT.